One TCR beta chain is described in this entry. What it recognizes is unknown. The source of the sample is a study of T cell repertoires in aging, cancer and after chemotherapy. Study-wide findings and caveats: Immunological memory after chemotherapy cannot be judged from the repertoire data. Loss of evenness, beyond lost richness, contributed to age-related TCR diversity decline in cancer patients. Compared with age-matched healthy donors, untreated hematological or solid cancer patients showed higher blood TCR clonality.

TCR beta rearrangements were amplified from peripheral blood genomic DNA. The CDR3 totals 14 residues. CDR1 is SEHNR and CDR2 is FQNEAQ in the germline V gene (reference sequence). V lost 2 bases and J lost 5, with 13 bases in between. Multiplex touch-down PCR with TRB-A/B primers amplified rearranged V-D-J TRB sequences. In TCRdb, the multiplex PCR reads were re-called with MiXCR into one record per CDR3 protein. The repertoire consists of approximately 7,800 distinct CDR3 sequences, with 37% occurring once and the leading ten covering approximately 5%. The TCR sequence derives from a human donor in good health. The rearrangement uses TRBV7-9 and TRBJ2-7, with D possibly being TRBD2 (6 bases). Sequencing was carried out using blood. The CDR3 loop is CASSLNGEEDEQYF. DNA for the CDR3: TGTGCCAGCAGCTTAAACGGGGAGGAGGACGAGCAGTACTTC.